These T cell receptor beta chains were read from a single sample in a study of T cells after yellow fever vaccination. One entry per CDR3 protein, called by TCRdb with MiXCR from the 5' RACE reads. The sample lists a few hundred thousand distinct CDR3 sequences; 6.5% to 8.5% were seen once. The material sequenced was PBMCs, taken approximately 40 days after the first yellow fever vaccination. The receptors derive from a young man who received the YFV17D yellow fever vaccine. CDR3s include the opening cysteine and the closing phenylalanine or tryptophan. D genes are given only for firm matches. Size is stated for part of the rows, as once, few or many counts, or as a class when the clone is expanded.

V gene: TRBV6-1
clone size: few
J gene: TRBJ1-6
D gene: TRBD1
CDR3 protein: CASGTGTGAGWESPLHF
CDR3 DNA: TGTGCCAGCGGAACCGGGACAGGGGCCGGGTGGGAGTCACCCCTCCACTTT

V gene: TRBV5-6
clone size: many
J gene: TRBJ1-1
D gene: TRBD1
CDR3 protein: CASSLGGTGGRTEAFF
CDR3 DNA: TGTGCCAGCAGCTTGGGGGGGACAGGGGGAAGAACTGAAGCTTTCTTT

V gene: TRBV5-4
clone size: -
J gene: TRBJ2-6
D gene: -
CDR3 protein: CASSLSKESSGANVLTF
CDR3 DNA: TGTGCCAGCAGCTTGTCAAAGGAGAGCTCTGGGGCCAACGTCCTGACTTTC

V gene: TRBV5-1
clone size: many
J gene: TRBJ2-1
D gene: -
CDR3 protein: CASSWGGGRNEQFF
CDR3 DNA: TGCGCCAGCAGCTGGGGGGGGGGCCGGAATGAGCAGTTCTTC

V gene: TRBV7-2
clone size: once
J gene: TRBJ2-1
D gene: TRBD2
CDR3 protein: CASSLAPTSASSYNEQFF
CDR3 DNA: TGTGCCAGCAGCTTAGCGCCGACTAGCGCCAGCTCCTACAATGAGCAGTTCTTC

V gene: TRBV7-9
clone size: few
J gene: TRBJ1-1
D gene: -
CDR3 protein: CASSLGRSGKAEAFF
CDR3 DNA: TGTGCCAGCAGCTTGGGACGAAGCGGGAAGGCTGAAGCTTTCTTT

V gene: TRBV29-1
clone size: few
J gene: TRBJ2-7
D gene: TRBD1
CDR3 protein: CSVNRGVEQYF
CDR3 DNA: TGCAGCGTGAACAGGGGAGTCGAGCAGTACTTC

V gene: TRBV7-9
clone size: few
J gene: TRBJ2-6
D gene: -
CDR3 protein: CASSAWIRGVTNVLTF
CDR3 DNA: TGTGCCAGCAGCGCATGGATACGAGGGGTGACCAACGTCCTGACTTTC

V gene: TRBV14
clone size: -
J gene: TRBJ1-1
D gene: -
CDR3 protein: CASSHHRMNTEAFF
CDR3 DNA: TGTGCCAGCAGCCACCATCGGATGAACACTGAAGCTTTCTTT

V gene: TRBV5-1
clone size: few
J gene: TRBJ2-3
D gene: TRBD1
CDR3 protein: CASRRDRVATTDTQYF
CDR3 DNA: TGCGCCAGCAGGCGAGACAGGGTCGCCACCACAGATACGCAGTATTTT

V gene: TRBV5-1
clone size: -
J gene: TRBJ2-3
D gene: TRBD1
CDR3 protein: CASSDGTGGDTQYF
CDR3 DNA: TGCGCCAGCAGCGACGGGACAGGAGGGGATACGCAGTATTTT

V gene: TRBV20-1
clone size: few
J gene: TRBJ2-5
D gene: TRBD2
CDR3 protein: CSAPPPGLAMETQYF
CDR3 DNA: TGCAGTGCACCACCGCCGGGACTAGCTATGGAGACCCAGTACTTC

V gene: TRBV19
clone size: few
J gene: TRBJ2-1
D gene: -
CDR3 protein: CASTPGRAGSYNEQFF
CDR3 DNA: TGTGCCAGTACCCCGGGCCGGGCGGGCTCCTACAATGAGCAGTTCTTC

V gene: TRBV5-1
clone size: -
J gene: TRBJ2-7
D gene: TRBD1
CDR3 protein: CASSSSTGGPSEQYF
CDR3 DNA: TGCGCCAGCAGTTCCAGTACAGGGGGTCCATCCGAGCAGTACTTC